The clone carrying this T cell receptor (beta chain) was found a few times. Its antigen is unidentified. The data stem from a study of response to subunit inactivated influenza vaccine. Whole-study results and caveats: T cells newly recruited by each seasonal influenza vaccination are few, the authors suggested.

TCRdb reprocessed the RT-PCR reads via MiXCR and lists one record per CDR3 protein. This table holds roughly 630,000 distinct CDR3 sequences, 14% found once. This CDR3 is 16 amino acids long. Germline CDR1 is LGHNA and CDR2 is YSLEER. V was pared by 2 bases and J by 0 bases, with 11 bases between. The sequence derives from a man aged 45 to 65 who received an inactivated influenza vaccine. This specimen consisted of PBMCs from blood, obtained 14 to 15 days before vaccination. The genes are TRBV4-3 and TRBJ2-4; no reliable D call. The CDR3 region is CASSQRGGLAKNIQYF. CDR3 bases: TGCGCCAGCAGCCAACGTGGCGGTTTAGCCAAAAACATTCAGTACTTC.